The clone carrying this T cell receptor beta chain was counted at least ten times. These data originate in a study of neurological immune-mediated disorders. CDR3 size: 15 residues. Trimming stripped 3 bases from V and 6 bases from J, with 17 bases between. The germline V gene encodes CDR1 SNHLY and CDR2 FYNNEI. TCRdb re-called the 5' RACE reads through MiXCR, storing one row per CDR3 protein. This table has fewer than 40,000 distinct CDR3 sequences, more than 4% appearing once. This clonotype was obtained from a woman aged 40 to 49 in good health. The chain uses TRBV2 and TRBJ2-5; D is possibly TRBD1 (5 bases). Material: CD4+ T cells from blood. The CDR3 loop reads CASSDTGVSKQTQYF. CDR3 DNA: TGTGCCAGCAGTGATACAGGCGTCTCGAAGCAGACCCAGTACTTC.